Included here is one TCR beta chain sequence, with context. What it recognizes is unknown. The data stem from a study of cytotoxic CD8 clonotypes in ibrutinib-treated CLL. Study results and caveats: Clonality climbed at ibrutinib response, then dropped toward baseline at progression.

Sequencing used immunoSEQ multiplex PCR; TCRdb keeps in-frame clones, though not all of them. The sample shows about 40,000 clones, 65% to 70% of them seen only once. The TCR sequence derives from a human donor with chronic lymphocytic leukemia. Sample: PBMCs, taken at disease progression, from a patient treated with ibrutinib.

Written as DNA, the CDR3 is TGTGCCAGCAGCTTAGAGGGGACTAGCGGGCTCGAGCAGTACTTC. It translates to CASSLEGTSGLEQYF. V is TRBV11-2 and J is TRBJ2-7; 12 bases fit TRBD2. The CDR3 loop spans 15 amino acids. Germline CDR1 and CDR2: SGHAT and FQNNGV. The V gene end was trimmed by 0 bases and the J gene end by 6 bases; junction bases not matched to a gene: 3.